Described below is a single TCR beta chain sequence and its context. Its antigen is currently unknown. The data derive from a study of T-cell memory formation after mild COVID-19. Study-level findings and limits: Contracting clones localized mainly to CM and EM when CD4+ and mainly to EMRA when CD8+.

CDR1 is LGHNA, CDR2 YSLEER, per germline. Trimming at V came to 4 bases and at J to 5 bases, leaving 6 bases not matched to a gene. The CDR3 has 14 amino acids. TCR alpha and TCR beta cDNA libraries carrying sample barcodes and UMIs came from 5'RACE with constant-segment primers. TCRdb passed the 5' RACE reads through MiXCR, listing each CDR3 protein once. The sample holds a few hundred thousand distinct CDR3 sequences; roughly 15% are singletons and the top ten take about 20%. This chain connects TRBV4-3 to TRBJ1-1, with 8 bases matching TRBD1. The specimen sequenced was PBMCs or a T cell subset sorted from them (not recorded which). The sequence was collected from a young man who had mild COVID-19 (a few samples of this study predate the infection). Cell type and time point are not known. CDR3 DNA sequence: TGCGCCAGCAGCCTACAGGGGGGACAGACTGAAGCTTTCTTT. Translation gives CASSLQGGQTEAFF.